Each of the 17 T cell receptor beta chains below was sequenced from the same sample in a study of T cell responses to AZD1222 COVID-19 vaccine. Produced via immunoSEQ multiplex PCR; TCRdb's table is partial and in-frame only. The sample includes more than 110,000 clones, around 93% seen only once; the top ten take over 7.5%. The material sequenced was peripheral blood, taken on day 0 of AZD1222 vaccination. The receptors come from an adult in good health.

V is TRBV7-3 and J is TRBJ2-5; 8 positions agree with TRBD1. The CDR3 covers 14 residues. Germline V gives CDR1 SGHTA, CDR2 FQGTGA. V was clipped by 5 bases and J by 4 bases; unmatched bases: 6. The CDR3 reads CASSHGQGGETQYF. CDR3 coding DNA: TGTGCCAGCAGCCACGGACAGGGCGGAGAGACCCAGTACTTC. The complete variable domain, with remaining parts taken from reference TRBV7-3 and TRBJ2-5, reads GAGVSQTPSNKVTEKGKYVELRCDPISGHTALYWYRQSLGQGPEFLIYFQGTGAADDSGLPNDRFFAVRPEGSVSTLKIQRTERGDSAVYLCASSHGQGGETQYFGPGTRLLVL.

This chain joins TRBV7-9 and TRBJ2-1; no definite D call. The CDR3 spans 12 residues. V dropped 1 base and J dropped 9 bases, with 7 bases sitting between them. The V gene's germline CDR1 is SEHNR and CDR2 FQNEAQ (reference sequence). For the CDR3, the DNA is TGTGCCAGCAGCTTAGTGGTCGGTGAGCAGTTCTTC. It encodes CASSLVVGEQFF.

V usage is TRBV6-5 and J usage is TRBJ2-2; no clear D gene. The V end was cut by 2 bases, the J end by 5 bases, with 9 bases between. The CDR3 covers 14 residues. Germline V lookup: CDR1 MNHEY, CDR2 SVGAGI. The CDR3 sequence: CASSYGRITGELFF. The CDR3 DNA follows: TGTGCCAGCAGTTACGGCAGGATAACCGGGGAGCTGTTTTTT.

The chain carries TRBV10-3 and TRBJ2-5; 9 bases are a match to TRBD1. This CDR3 has 15 amino acids. With V trimmed by 7 bases and J by 4 bases, 10 bases remained unmatched. Germline values: CDR1 ENHRY, CDR2 SYGVKD. The DNA of the CDR3 is TGTGCCATCACGCCGGGACAGGGTTTTGGAGAGACCCAGTACTTC. As protein: CAITPGQGFGETQYF.

The V and J genes are TRBV14 and TRBJ2-7, with no clear D. V gave up 4 bases and J gave up 4 bases, with 5 bases separating them. In germline, CDR1 is SGHDN, CDR2 FVKESK. CDR3 length: 11 residues. The CDR3 here is CASSRYYEQYF. The CDR3 DNA reads TGTGCCAGCAGCCGGTATTACGAGCAGTACTTC.

The table lists this clone with a count of one. The chain joins TRBV6-5 to TRBJ1-6; TRBD1 aligns across 7 bases. The CDR3 is 15 residues long. With V trimmed by 5 bases and J by 4 bases, 5 bases remained unmatched. CDR1 MNHEY and CDR2 SVGAGI come from the germline V gene. CDR3 in DNA: TGTGCCAGCAGTATATTGGGACAGTATAATTCACCCCTCCACTTT. Its translation is CASSILGQYNSPLHF.

This chain joins TRBV27 and TRBJ2-7; D is uncertain. V lost 2 bases and J lost 2, with 7 bases in between. This CDR3 has 13 residues. Germline loops: CDR1 MNHEY, CDR2 SMNVEV (reference sequence). CDR3 residues: CASSLTAAYEQYF. CDR3 DNA: TGTGCCAGCAGTTTAACAGCAGCCTACGAGCAGTACTTC.

The rearrangement joins TRBV7-2 to TRBJ1-6; D gene unclear. This CDR3 region has 16 residues. Germline V gene data show CDR1 as SGHTA and CDR2 as FQGNSA. V dropped 3 bases and J dropped 8 bases, with 17 bases sitting between them. The CDR3 sequence: CASSFSPGTVDSPLHF. The CDR3 DNA is TGTGCCAGCAGCTTTTCGCCCGGTACAGTAGATTCACCCCTCCACTTT.

In DNA form, the CDR3 reads TGTGCCAGCAGTTCCCGGGACCGCAGCGAAGCTTTCTTT. Its translation is CASSSRDRSEAFF. V is TRBV6-5 and J is TRBJ1-1; the D gene is possibly TRBD1 (5 bases). Trimming took 4 bases from V and 8 from J, leaving 14 bases between them. CDR1 is MNHEY, CDR2 SVGAGI, per germline. CDR3 length equals 13 residues.

The chain carries TRBV7-9 and TRBJ1-5, with a tentative D call TRBD1 (6 bases). CDR3 length: 14 amino acids. V shed 5 bases and J shed 2 bases, with 10 bases lying between them. Germline assignment: CDR1 SEHNR and CDR2 FQNEAQ (reference sequence). This CDR3 is CASSAPGGNQPQHF. The CDR3, as DNA: TGTGCCAGCAGCGCTCCAGGGGGCAATCAGCCCCAGCATTTT.

The chain couples TRBV6-5 to TRBJ2-3, with D perhaps TRBD1 or TRBD2 (5 bases each). The germline V gene encodes CDR1 MNHEY and CDR2 SVGAGI. With 4 bases removed from V and 4 bases from J, the gap between germline ends came to 12 bases. The CDR3 length is 14 residues. CDR3 DNA sequence: TGTGCCAGCAGTTCAACCCTGGGGGCAGATACGCAGTATTTT. This translates into CASSSTLGADTQYF.

This clone is a singleton in its sample. The V and J genes are TRBV5-5 and TRBJ2-1; D remains ambiguous. The CDR3 has 15 residues. V lost 3 bases and J 8 bases, leaving 18 bases between the germline ends. Looked up from germline, CDR1 is SGHKS and CDR2 is YYEKEE (reference sequence). The CDR3 nucleotides read TGTGCCAGCAGCTCGTTAGCCCAGTCTATCGATGAGCAGTTCTTC. This translates into CASSSLAQSIDEQFF. Drawing the rest from reference TRBV5-5 and TRBJ2-1, the complete variable domain is DAGVTQSPTHLIKTRGQQVTLRCSPISGHKSVSWYQQVLGQGPQFIFQYYEKEERGRGNFPDRFSARQFPNYSSELNVNALLLGDSALYLCASSSLAQSIDEQFFGPGTRLTVL.

V gene TRBV19 combines with J gene TRBJ2-1; D is possibly TRBD2 (6 bases). Per germline, CDR1 LNHDA and CDR2 SQIVND (reference sequence). The CDR3 extends over 14 amino acids. V was pared by 3 bases and J by 3 bases, with 9 bases between. CDR3 nucleotide sequence: TGTGCCAGTAGTATTTGGGGGGTCTACAATGAGCAGTTCTTC. It encodes CASSIWGVYNEQFF.

The V gene is TRBV27, the J gene TRBJ1-3; a weak D match, TRBD1 (6 bases). The CDR3 has 15 residues. Germline V gene data show CDR1 as MNHEY and CDR2 as SMNVEV (reference sequence). V lost 8 bases and J 3 bases, leaving 17 bases between the germline ends. The CDR3 sequence: CASAREQGLGNTIYF. As DNA, the CDR3 is TGTGCCAGCGCACGAGAACAGGGTCTTGGAAACACCATATATTTT.

This clone was seen once. The chain links TRBV27 to TRBJ1-5; TRBD1 matches at 9 bases. The CDR3 contains 15 residues. CDR1 MNHEY and CDR2 SMNVEV come from the germline V gene (reference sequence). V lost 7 bases, J lost 3 bases, and 7 bases stayed unmatched. The CDR3 DNA is TGTGCCAGCAAACTGGGACAGGGATACAATCAGCCCCAGCATTTT. This translates into CASKLGQGYNQPQHF.

The chain joins TRBV6-1 to TRBJ1-6; D is possibly TRBD1 (6 bases). The V end lost 2 bases, the J end lost 7 bases, and 9 bases lay between the germline ends. The CDR3 is made up of 14 amino acids. From germline, CDR1 is MNHNS and CDR2 SASEGT. The CDR3 sequence is CASSEPQGNSPLHF. Written as DNA, the CDR3 is TGTGCCAGCAGTGAACCACAGGGAAATTCACCCCTCCACTTT.

The V call is TRBV19, the J call TRBJ1-2; no firm D call. With 3 bases removed from V and 0 bases from J, the gap between germline ends came to 11 bases. Germline V gene data show CDR1 as LNHDA and CDR2 as SQIVND (reference sequence). CDR3 length equals 15 residues. The CDR3 region has the DNA TGTGCCAGTAGTATCTCAAGGCTAGCTAACTATGGCTACACCTTC. Residues: CASSISRLANYGYTF.